Each of the 28 T cell receptor beta chains below was sequenced from the same sample in a study of blood T cells in healthy people across ages. Primed by a sample-barcoded 5' primer and a J-beta primer mix, a second PCR proceeded for 7 to 11 cycles. MiXCR, applied by TCRdb to the 5' RACE reads, yields one record per CDR3 protein. The sample consists of around 900,000 distinct CDR3 sequences, 25% to 35% of them appearing once. The sample comprised blood. Source of these receptors: a woman of 80 years or more in good health.

This clonotype has only a few counts. The rearrangement links TRBV18 to TRBJ1-4; 8 bases align to TRBD1. V lost 3 bases and J lost 6; bases outside the gene matches: 6. Per germline, CDR1 KGHSH and CDR2 LQKENI. This CDR3 is built from 15 residues. The CDR3 nucleotides are TGTGCCAGCTCACCGCAGGGGGCGAGGGATGAAAAACTGTTTTTT. Translating gives CASSPQGARDEKLFF. The complete variable domain, with remaining parts taken from reference TRBV18 and TRBJ1-4, reads NAGVMQNPRHLVRRRGQEARLRCSPMKGHSHVYWYRQLPEEGLKFMVYLQKENIIDESGMPKERFSAEFPKEGPSILRIQQVVRGDSAAYFCASSPQGARDEKLFFGSGTQLSVL.

A word on this clonotype: A single base separates this from a much larger clone, so it may be a read error. The rearrangement joins TRBV18 to TRBJ2-7; D perhaps matches TRBD1 (5 bases). The CDR3 runs to 13 residues. Per germline, CDR1 KGHSH and CDR2 LQKENI. CDR3: CASSPQGSYGQYF. The CDR3 nucleotides are TGTGCCAGCTCACCCCAGGGCTCCTACGGGCAGTACTTC.

This clonotype was observed many times. This sequence joins TRBV29-1 and TRBJ2-3, with D possibly being TRBD1 (5 bases). There are 13 residues in the CDR3. The V gene's germline CDR1 is SQVTM and CDR2 ANQGSEA. V lost 3 bases, J lost 4 bases, and 11 bases lay in between. In DNA, the CDR3 is TGCAGCGTTGACCGACAGAGAGCAGATACGCAGTATTTT. Translated, it gives CSVDRQRADTQYF.

This clonotype was counted at least ten times. The chain is built from TRBV10-3 and TRBJ2-3; perhaps TRBD2 as D (7 bases). The V gene's germline CDR1 is ENHRY and CDR2 SYGVKD. The CDR3 consists of 17 residues. Deletions cut 5 bases from V and 1 base from J, with 19 bases between. In DNA form, the CDR3 reads TGTGCCATCAGTCCATTCGTCGGGGGGCGAGGCACAGATACGCAGTATTTT. This codes for CAISPFVGGRGTDTQYF.

This clonotype was seen at least ten times. The chain combines TRBV7-2 with TRBJ1-2, with TRBD1 as a possible D gene (5 bases). The germline V gene encodes CDR1 SGHTA and CDR2 FQGNSA. The V and J ends lost 5 bases and 4 bases respectively, with 11 bases between them. The CDR3 spans 13 residues. The CDR3, as DNA: TGTGCCAGCAGCCCTACAGGTCTCTATGGCTACACCTTC. It yields the protein CASSPTGLYGYTF.

This clonotype was recorded once. This chain joins TRBV6-2 or TRBV6-3 and TRBJ1-5; D unclear. The germline V and J ends were trimmed by 5 bases and 0 bases, with 14 bases remaining between them. The CDR3 spans 16 residues. CDR1 and CDR2 (germline): MNHEY, SVGEGT. The CDR3 region is CASSPVTYYSNQPQHF. Here the CDR3 DNA reads TGTGCCAGCAGTCCCGTGACATATTATAGCAATCAGCCCCAGCATTTT.

Worth noting for this clonotype: Given a much more abundant clone one base away, this may be a read error. The chain joins TRBV6-2 or TRBV6-3 to TRBJ2-5; possibly TRBD1 or TRBD2 for D (6 bases each). Germline V CDR1 and CDR2: MNHEY, SVGEGT. The V gene lost 7 bases and the J gene lost 11 bases, with 17 bases spanning the gap. The CDR3 has 12 residues. In DNA, the CDR3 is TGTGCCAGCACGAGGGGGGACAATGAGCAGTACTTC. Protein: CASTRGDNEQYF.

This chain joins TRBV20-1 and TRBJ1-1; no firm D call. Deletions cut 6 bases from V and 11 bases from J, with 25 bases between. There are 14 residues in the CDR3. CDR1 is DFQATT, CDR2 SNEGSKA, per germline (reference sequence). The CDR3 DNA reads as TGCAGTGCCAATCCCGGACCTGTAGGAAGTCCGGCTTTCTTT. The encoded protein is CSANPGPVGSPAFF.

The chain combines TRBV9 with TRBJ2-2; 8 nucleotides align to TRBD2. The V segment lost 4 bases and the J segment 0 bases; nucleotides outside the gene matches: 5. The CDR3 is 16 amino acids. Germline V CDR1 and CDR2: SGDLS, YYNGEE. Written as DNA, the CDR3 is TGTGCCAGCAGCTCAAGCGGGGGACCGAACACCGGGGAGCTGTTTTTT. Its protein product is CASSSSGGPNTGELFF.

The chain links TRBV6-2 or TRBV6-3 to TRBJ1-5, with 11 bases that match TRBD1. CDR1 is MNHEY, CDR2 SVGEGT, per germline. The length of the CDR3 is 18 residues. V lost 4 bases and J lost 5; bases outside the gene matches: 13. The CDR3 spells CASSFGTGGRTLHQPQHF. Written as DNA, the CDR3 is TGTGCCAGCAGTTTTGGGACAGGGGGAAGGACTTTACATCAGCCCCAGCATTTT.

This clonotype occurred many times. The chain links TRBV6-2 or TRBV6-3 to TRBJ2-4, with a weak D call TRBD1 (5 bases). V lost 9 bases, J lost 6 bases, and 18 bases lay in between. Per germline, CDR1 MNHEY and CDR2 SVGEGT. The CDR3 totals 14 residues. The CDR3 DNA reads TGTGCCAGTTCCCCTAGGGGCCGGAGAAACATTCAGTACTTC. Translated, it gives CASSPRGRRNIQYF.

The rearrangement uses TRBV30 and TRBJ2-3, with D perhaps TRBD2 (6 bases). Germline CDR1 reads GTSNPN; CDR2 reads SVGIG (reference sequence). This CDR3 contains 14 residues. The V gene lost 1 base and the J gene lost 5 bases, with 13 bases spanning the gap. The CDR3 loop reads CAWSGAGRRDTQYF. The CDR3 DNA is TGTGCCTGGAGTGGGGCGGGACGGAGAGATACGCAGTATTTT.

The table lists this clonotype with a count of one. The V call is TRBV12-3 or TRBV12-4, the J call TRBJ2-6; D remains ambiguous. The CDR3 sequence is 15 residues long. V was pared by 6 bases and J by 0 bases, with 9 bases between. CDR3 sequence: CASRKFHSGANVLTF. CDR3 coding DNA: TGTGCCAGCAGGAAGTTCCACTCTGGGGCCAACGTCCTGACTTTC.

This chain links TRBV12-3 or TRBV12-4 with TRBJ2-3; TRBD2 matches at 9 bases. V lost 3 bases to trimming and J lost 15 bases; unmatched junction nucleotides: 13. The CDR3 runs to 14 residues. CDR3 protein: CASSFGGGEDMEYF. For the CDR3, the DNA is TGTGCCAGCAGTTTTGGCGGGGGGGAAGATATGGAATATTTT.

This clonotype was picked up one time. This sequence joins TRBV6-4 and TRBJ2-3; the D gene is possibly TRBD1 (6 bases). This CDR3 has 16 residues. V was clipped by 3 bases and J by 0 bases, with 13 bases between them. The germline V gene encodes CDR1 MRHNA and CDR2 SNTAGT. CDR3 coding DNA: TGTGCCAGCAGTGAATCAGGGGCCCACAGCACAGATACGCAGTATTTT. It translates to CASSESGAHSTDTQYF.

About this clonotype itself: Since a much larger clone is just one base distant, this may be a read error. The chain employs TRBV12-3 or TRBV12-4 and TRBJ1-2; TRBD1 matches 7 bases. There are 13 residues in the CDR3. V shed 5 bases, J shed 7 bases, and the junction held 7 bases outside the gene matches. CDR3 in DNA: TGTGCCAGCAGTCCCCAGGGGGGAAGTGGCTACACCTTC. This encodes CASSPQGGSGYTF.

This clonotype was detected once. Since a much larger clone is just one base distant, this may be a read error. CDR3 in DNA: TGCAGTACTAGAGCTAGCGGGCCGAATGAGCAGTTCTTC. Translated: CSTRASGPNEQFF. V gene TRBV20-1 combines with J gene TRBJ2-1; 8 bases match TRBD2. From germline, CDR1 is DFQATT and CDR2 SNEGSKA (reference sequence). The CDR3 extends over 13 amino acids.

The sample holds many counts of this clonotype. The chain couples TRBV20-1 to TRBJ2-5; TRBD2 agrees at 9 bases. The V segment lost 0 bases and the J segment 5 bases; nucleotides outside the gene matches: 7. The length of the CDR3 is 15 residues. Germline CDR1 reads DFQATT; CDR2 reads SNEGSKA (reference sequence). The CDR3 coding sequence is TGCAGTGCTAGAGATCAGGCGCGGGGGGGGGAGACCCAGTACTTC. Translated, it gives CSARDQARGGETQYF.

This clonotype was picked up many times. This sequence joins TRBV7-2 and TRBJ1-2; D gene uncertain. Germline CDR1 and CDR2: SGHTA and FQGNSA. The CDR3 sequence is 13 residues long. With 1 base removed from V and 3 bases from J, the gap between germline ends came to 6 bases. In DNA, the CDR3 is TGTGCCAGCAGCTTAGGGGGTTACTATGGCTACACCTTC. Translating gives CASSLGGYYGYTF.

This clonotype has more than one count but fewer than ten. It is likely a read error, because the conserved phenylalanine at the end of the CDR3 is missing. The gene calls are TRBV12-3 or TRBV12-4 and TRBJ2-3; possible D gene TRBD2, 5 bases. This CDR3 region has 13 residues. Trimming shortened V by 5 bases and J by 0 bases, and 6 bases separated the two germline ends. CDR3 coding DNA: TGTGCCAGCAGTGAGGGTAGCACAGATACGCAGTATTGT. Its translation is CASSEGSTDTQYC.

In this sample, this clonotype turned up once. V is TRBV5-1 and J is TRBJ2-1; 9 nucleotides agree with TRBD1. V lost 1 base and J lost 8; bases outside the gene matches: 7. Germline CDR1 and CDR2: SGHRS and YFSETQ. The CDR3 consists of 15 residues. This chain's CDR3 is CASSLQGQGRDEQFF. CDR3 DNA: TGCGCCAGCAGCTTGCAGGGACAGGGTCGCGATGAGCAGTTCTTC.

This clonotype has only a few counts. A single base separates this from a much larger clone, so it may be a read error. The chain combines TRBV20-1 with TRBJ2-1; 7 nucleotides match TRBD2. The V gene end was trimmed by 6 bases and the J gene end by 6 bases; junction bases not matched to a gene: 17. Germline CDR1 DFQATT, CDR2 SNEGSKA (reference sequence). This CDR3 has 16 residues. The DNA for the CDR3 is TGCAGTGCCCTCGAACCGTGGGGGGGGGAACGCAATGAGCAGTTCTTC. Protein product: CSALEPWGGERNEQFF.

As concerns this clonotype: Sequence at one end of the junction differs from germline and may be a read error. The rearrangement joins TRBV11-2 to TRBJ1-2; 7 bases are a match to TRBD1. Germline loops: CDR1 SGHAT, CDR2 FQNNGV. The CDR3 covers 14 residues. The CDR3 DNA reads as TGTGCCAGCAGCCCCAGGGGGGGGACTATGGCTACACCTTTC. Its translation is CASSPRGGTMATPF.

This clonotype was detected ten times or more. The V call is TRBV7-8, the J call TRBJ2-5, with 9 bases fitting TRBD1. This CDR3 spans 17 amino acids. The germline V gene encodes CDR1 SGHVS and CDR2 FQNEAQ. After removal of 1 base from V and 3 bases from J, the junction contained 9 bases not matched to a gene. The CDR3 sequence is CASSLGGTGGGKETQYF. The CDR3 nucleotides read TGTGCCAGCAGCTTAGGGGGTACAGGGGGCGGAAAAGAGACCCAGTACTTC.

This chain connects TRBV7-2 to TRBJ1-2; 8 bases fit TRBD1. There are 15 residues in the CDR3. Germline V gives CDR1 SGHTA, CDR2 FQGNSA. The V gene end was trimmed by 4 bases and the J gene end by 6 bases; junction bases not matched to a gene: 10. For the CDR3, the DNA is TGTGCCAGCAGCTCCTACCGGACAGGGCCTAATGGCTACACCTTC. Residues: CASSSYRTGPNGYTF.

This clonotype was detected many times. The gene calls are TRBV27 and TRBJ2-5; 10 nucleotides match TRBD2. The CDR3 spans 17 residues. Germline CDR1 reads MNHEY; CDR2 reads SMNVEV (reference sequence). The V and J ends lost 4 bases and 0 bases, in that order; junction bases with no gene match: 8. CDR3 DNA: TGTGCCAGCAGTTCCCGAGCGGGGGGGTATAACCAAGAGACCCAGTACTTC. It encodes CASSSRAGGYNQETQYF.

This clonotype came up many times. The chain employs TRBV24-1 and TRBJ2-3; D unclear. CDR3 length equals 14 residues. Trimming stripped 0 bases from V and 3 bases from J, with 6 bases between. Germline V gene sequence: CDR1 KGHDR, CDR2 SFDVKD. The CDR3 region is CATSDLLGTDTQYF. CDR3 nucleotide sequence: TGTGCCACCAGTGATTTGCTGGGGACAGATACGCAGTATTTT.

J is TRBJ2-1 and V is TRBV7-2; 8 nucleotides line up with TRBD2. The CDR3 extends over 13 amino acids. The junction had 9 bases not matched to a gene; V was cut back by 5 bases and J by 12 bases. Looked up from germline, CDR1 is SGHTA and CDR2 is FQGNSA. The CDR3 reads CTSSPSGGFMQFF. Here the CDR3 DNA reads TGTACCAGCAGCCCGTCGGGGGGGTTCATGCAGTTCTTC.